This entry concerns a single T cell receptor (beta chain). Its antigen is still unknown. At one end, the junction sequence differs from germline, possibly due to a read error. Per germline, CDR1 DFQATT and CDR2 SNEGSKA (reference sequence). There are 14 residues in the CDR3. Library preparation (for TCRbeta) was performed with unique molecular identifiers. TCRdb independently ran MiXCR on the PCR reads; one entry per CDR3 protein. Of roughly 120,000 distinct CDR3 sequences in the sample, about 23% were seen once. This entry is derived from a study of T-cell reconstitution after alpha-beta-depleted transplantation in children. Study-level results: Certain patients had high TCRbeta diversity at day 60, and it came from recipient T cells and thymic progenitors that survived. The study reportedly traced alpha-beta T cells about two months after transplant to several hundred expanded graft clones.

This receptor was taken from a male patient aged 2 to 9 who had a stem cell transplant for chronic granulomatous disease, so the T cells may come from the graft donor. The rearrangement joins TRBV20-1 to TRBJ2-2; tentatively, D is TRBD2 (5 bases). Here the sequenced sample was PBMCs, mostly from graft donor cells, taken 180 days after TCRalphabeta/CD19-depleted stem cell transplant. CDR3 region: CSAQRHSNTGELFF. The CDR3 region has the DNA TGCAGTGCGCAGCGGCACTCGAACACCGGGGAGCTGTTTTTC.